The 13 T cell receptor beta chains presented below share a single source sample, sequenced in a study of blood T cell repertoires in COVID-19. Some clones are missing from TCRdb's copy, which holds only in-frame ones; the method was immunoSEQ multiplex PCR. The sample gives about 310,000 clones, about nine tenths of which show up once; around 4.8% is in the top ten. The specimen sequenced was PBMCs or T cells enriched from blood (not recorded which). The receptors derive from a man in his 60s who had recovered from COVID-19.

The chain uses TRBV4-1 and TRBJ1-2, with D perhaps TRBD1 (5 bases). The length of the CDR3 is 15 residues. Germline CDR1 MGHRA, CDR2 YSYEKL. V lost 1 base and J 5 bases, leaving 14 bases between the germline ends. The CDR3 here is CASSQAPSRAYGYTF. The CDR3 DNA follows: TGCGCCAGCAGCCAAGCCCCCTCCAGGGCATATGGCTACACCTTC.

The chain recombines TRBV7-3 with TRBJ2-2, with 10 bases lining up with TRBD2. With V trimmed by 1 base and J by 4 bases, 9 bases remained unmatched. The CDR3 is 18 residues long. Germline-derived CDR1 and CDR2 are SGHTA and FQGTGA. CDR3: CASSLSFVAGGITGELFF. CDR3 DNA sequence: TGTGCCAGCAGCTTAAGTTTTGTAGCGGGAGGTATCACCGGGGAGCTGTTTTTT.

The chain links TRBV4-3 to TRBJ2-7; 9 bases line up with TRBD2. CDR1 and CDR2 (germline): LGHNA, YSLEER. V was clipped by 2 bases and J by 3 bases; unmatched bases: 20. The CDR3 spans 20 residues. CDR3 in DNA: TGCGCCAGCAGCCAAAAATTCCTTCTGGGGGCGGGAGGGCCTTTCTACGAGCAGTACTTC. Protein: CASSQKFLLGAGGPFYEQYF.

CDR3 amino acids: CASSQRRGGNTIYF. The CDR3 nucleotides read TGTGCCAGCAGCCAAAGAAGGGGAGGAAACACCATATATTTT. The rearrangement links TRBV4-2 to TRBJ1-3, with D maybe TRBD1 (5 bases). The V end was cut by 2 bases, the J end by 4 bases, with 9 bases between. CDR3 length equals 14 residues. The V gene's germline CDR1 is LGHNA and CDR2 YNFKEQ.

The chain joins TRBV9 to TRBJ2-7; D is possibly TRBD2 (7 bases). The V end was cut by 0 bases, the J end by 2 bases, with 9 bases between. CDR1 SGDLS and CDR2 YYNGEE come from the germline V gene. This CDR3 spans 14 amino acids. As DNA, the CDR3 is TGTGCCAGCAGCGTAGACGGGGGGCCCTACGAGCAGTACTTC. Amino acid sequence: CASSVDGGPYEQYF.

The chain recombines TRBV9 with TRBJ1-6; D remains unclear. The CDR3 runs 14 residues. In germline, CDR1 is SGDLS, CDR2 YYNGEE. V was clipped by 1 base and J by 5 bases, with 7 bases between them. CDR3 sequence: CASSVRTDNSPLHF. Written as DNA, the CDR3 is TGTGCCAGCAGCGTAAGAACAGATAATTCACCCCTCCACTTT.

This chain uses TRBV28 with TRBJ1-4, with D possibly TRBD1 on 5 matching bases. The CDR3 sequence is 15 residues long. Looked up from germline, CDR1 is MDHEN and CDR2 is SYDVKM. With 5 bases removed from V and 6 bases from J, the gap between germline ends came to 16 bases. CDR3: CASSTPGLGDEKLFF. DNA of the CDR3: TGTGCCAGCAGTACACCAGGGTTGGGCGATGAAAAACTGTTTTTT.

This chain connects TRBV27 to TRBJ2-2; 7 positions agree with TRBD2. Unmatched junction bases numbered 6, after V lost 8 bases and J lost 3 bases. Germline-derived CDR1 and CDR2 are MNHEY and SMNVEV (reference sequence). The CDR3 loop spans 14 amino acids. The CDR3 nucleotides read TGTGCCAGCTCGCGGGAGAGGTACACCGGGGAGCTGTTTTTT. It is translated as CASSRERYTGELFF.

The chain is built from TRBV29-1 and TRBJ1-2; 9 bases align to TRBD1. The germline gives CDR1 SQVTM, CDR2 ANQGSEA. The V segment lost 8 bases and the J segment 6 bases; nucleotides outside the gene matches: 16. The CDR3 covers 15 residues. The CDR3 loop reads CSPLLVGQGFDGYTF. The CDR3 DNA reads TGCAGCCCTCTGTTGGTGGGACAGGGCTTTGATGGCTACACCTTC.

The rearrangement joins TRBV14 to TRBJ2-1; tentatively, D is TRBD1 (6 bases). Trimming cost V 1 base and J 7 bases, with 17 bases left between them. This CDR3 contains 16 residues. Germline CDR1 is SGHDN and CDR2 is FVKESK. The CDR3 loop is CASSQVIMTGQNEQFF. The CDR3 DNA is TGTGCCAGCAGCCAAGTAATAATGACAGGTCAAAATGAGCAGTTCTTC.

CDR3: CASSNGRGTSGRSEQFF. As DNA, the CDR3 is TGTGCCAGTAGTAACGGGCGGGGGACTAGCGGGAGGAGTGAGCAGTTCTTC. V usage is TRBV19 and J usage is TRBJ2-1, with TRBD2 matching over 15 bases. The CDR3 consists of 17 residues. CDR1 and CDR2 from the germline V gene are LNHDA and SQIVND (reference sequence). The V and J ends lost 4 bases and 9 bases, in that order; junction bases with no gene match: 10.

This rearrangement joins TRBV3-1 (or the pseudogene TRBV3-2) to TRBJ1-5; TRBD1 is a possible D gene (6 bases). This CDR3 has 15 amino acids. The V and J ends lost 1 base and 1 base respectively, with 8 bases between them. Germline CDR1 reads LGHDT; CDR2 reads YNNKEL (reference sequence). The CDR3 region is CASSQADRSNQPQHF. In nucleotides, the CDR3 is TGTGCCAGCAGCCAAGCGGACAGAAGCAATCAGCCCCAGCATTTT.

The gene calls are TRBV9 and TRBJ2-5; maybe TRBD2 (5 bases). Germline V lookup: CDR1 SGDLS, CDR2 YYNGEE. Trimming cost V 4 bases and J 0 bases, with 13 bases left between them. The CDR3 consists of 15 residues. CDR3 region: CASSLGWRYQETQYF. The CDR3 DNA follows: TGTGCCAGCAGCCTAGGGTGGAGGTACCAAGAGACCCAGTACTTC.